The clone carrying this T cell receptor beta chain was seen ten or more times. What it binds is unknown. This specimen belongs to a study of regulatory T cells in long-lasting Graves disease. At the level of the study: Recently diagnosed Graves' patients had received antithyroid drugs for under 3 months.

Described time point: newly diagnosed GD, antithyroid drugs for less than 3 months. RNA from PBMCs was the source of the TCR library. Germline V gene data show CDR1 as DFQATT and CDR2 as SNEGSKA (reference sequence). V trimming: 1 base; J trimming: 5 bases; junction bases outside the gene matches: 6. The CDR3 is 16 residues long. Combining iRepertoire HTBI primers with Arm-PCR of CDR3 regions, the authors built TCR beta libraries. In the source study's methods: Samples collectively showed fewer than 80 TRBV and 11 to 15 TRBJ segments. Each CDR3 protein is one row after TCRdb ran MiXCR on the multiplex PCR reads. These V and J calls originate from TCRdb's pipeline instead of the authors' own analysis. This table has a few hundred thousand distinct CDR3 sequences, around 21% appearing once. Study observations and caveats: The number of shared public clonotypes was higher in persistent patients (about 3,000) than new patients (966). The study found lower TCR diversity in persistent Graves' patients than in newly diagnosed ones.

This material consisted of peripheral blood mononuclear cells (PBMCs), taken at new diagnosis, from a patient treated with antithyroid drugs. This chain uses TRBV20-1 with TRBJ2-7; 15 bases agree with TRBD2. The source is a female donor with Graves disease. This CDR3 is CSARVGTSGRYNEQYF. DNA of the CDR3: TGCAGTGCTAGAGTTGGGACTAGCGGGAGGTATAACGAGCAGTACTTC.